This is a list of T cell receptor beta chains from one sample in a study of blood T cell repertoires in COVID-19. Sequencing was performed with immunoSEQ multiplex PCR; in TCRdb, only in-frame clones are kept and a portion is missing. The data show approximately 250,000 clones, about 86% seen once. What was sequenced was PBMCs or T cells enriched from blood (not recorded which). The source is a man aged 25-45 years with acute COVID-19. Each CDR3 is given with its conserved first and last residue. A D gene is named only where the DNA matches it firmly. Part of the rows lack a size; the others show once, few, many or a class for expanded clones.

d_call j_call clone_size v_call cdr3_nt cdr3_aa
- TRBJ1-2 few TRBV6-5 TGTGCCAGCAGTTTACTGTCAGGAGGCGAGGCTCGTGGCTACACCTTC CASSLLSGGEARGYTF
- TRBJ1-4 - TRBV2 TGTGCCAGTTCAGGACAGCTCACTAATGAAAAACTGTTTTTT CASSGQLTNEKLFF
- TRBJ2-5 - TRBV3-1/TRBV3-2 TGTGCCAGCAGCCAAGCCTCCGCGTACCTCCAAGAGACCCAGTACTTC CASSQASAYLQETQYF
TRBD1 TRBJ1-5 - TRBV6-5 TGTGCCAGCAGACCGGGACAGGGGGTTCGAGCCCAGCATTTT CASRPGQGVRAQHF
TRBD1 TRBJ1-4 - TRBV30 TGTGCCTGGAGTGGGGGTACGACAGGGGGCCGAGGTGAAAAACTGTTTTTT CAWSGGTTGGRGEKLFF
- TRBJ2-4 - TRBV11-3 TGTGCCAGCAGCCTAGAGTCCAGGAACATTCAGTACTTC CASSLESRNIQYF
- TRBJ1-1 - TRBV11-3 TGTGCCAGCAGCTTAGGACAGGACGGGAACACTGAAGCTTTCTTT CASSLGQDGNTEAFF
TRBD1 TRBJ1-1 - TRBV19 TGTGCCAGTAGTATATCAGGGGGCCGGGGATTAGCTTTCTTT CASSISGGRGLAFF
- TRBJ1-1 - TRBV7-2 TGTGCCAGCAGCTCTCAACAGGGCACTGAAGCTTTCTTT CASSSQQGTEAFF
TRBD2 TRBJ2-2 - TRBV5-5 TGTGCCAGCAGCTCCGTAGCGGGGGCCGCGATCACCGGGGAGCTGTTTTTT CASSSVAGAAITGELFF
TRBD2 TRBJ2-1 - TRBV6-5 TGTGCCAGCAGTTCTGGGGGAGCGGGAGTTTACAATGAGCAGTTCTTC CASSSGGAGVYNEQFF
- TRBJ2-2 - TRBV2 TGTGCCAGCAGTGAAACCCCAGGGGCGGTAGCCGGGGAGCTGTTTTTT CASSETPGAVAGELFF
TRBD1 TRBJ1-1 once TRBV29-1 TGCAGCGTCTCAGGGGGCGCAAAGTTCACTGAAGCTTTCTTT CSVSGGAKFTEAFF
- TRBJ2-1 few TRBV6-4 TGTGCCAGCAGTGAAGGCGGGATTGAGCAGTTCTTC CASSEGGIEQFF
- TRBJ1-2 - TRBV25-1 TGTGCCAGCGCCCAGTGGGAGGCCTATGGCTACACCTTC CASAQWEAYGYTF
- TRBJ1-5 - TRBV5-5 TGTGCCAGCAGCTTGGAAGGAGGGAATCAGCCCCAGCATTTT CASSLEGGNQPQHF
- TRBJ1-4 - TRBV7-9 TGTGCCAGCAGCGCCCAGGGAAGGGAACGGGAAAAACTGTTTTTT CASSAQGREREKLFF
TRBD2 TRBJ2-1 - TRBV18 TGTGCCAGCTCACCTCCAACTAGCGGCTACAATGAGCAGTTCTTC CASSPPTSGYNEQFF
- TRBJ2-4 - TRBV19 TGTGCCAGTAGTAATTTAGGGAGAACAAGTTTAAAAAACATTCAGTACTTC CASSNLGRTSLKNIQYF
TRBD2 TRBJ2-3 few TRBV30 TGTGCCTGGAGTGTACAGCGGGAGCCAGATACGCAGTATTTT CAWSVQREPDTQYF
TRBD2 TRBJ2-2 - TRBV7-3 TGTGCCAGCAGTTTACTCAGCGGGGCTAACACCGGGGAGCTGTTTTTT CASSLLSGANTGELFF
- TRBJ1-2 - TRBV6-4 TGTGCCAGCAGCCCAGGGATTTTAGGTGGCTACACCTTC CASSPGILGGYTF
- TRBJ1-1 - TRBV10-3 TGTGCCATCAGTGAGCCCCGGGATGGGCGCGAGAGCAACACTGAAGCTTTCTTT CAISEPRDGRESNTEAFF
- TRBJ1-5 many TRBV10-2 TGCGCCAGCAGTGAGTCCGAGAATCAGCCCCAGCATTTT CASSESENQPQHF
- TRBJ2-1 few TRBV20-1 TGCAGTGCTAGTATTCCTAAGGGCGGGGGCATGTACTGGGAGCAGTTCTTC CSASIPKGGGMYWEQFF
TRBD1 TRBJ1-1 few TRBV3-1/TRBV3-2 TGTGCCAGCAGCCAAGTCCCCAGGGGGCAAACTGAAGCTTTCTTT CASSQVPRGQTEAFF
- TRBJ2-3 - TRBV4-1 TGCGCCAGCAGCCAAGCCTTGAGGCGGGGAGCCACAGATACGCAGTATTTT CASSQALRRGATDTQYF
- TRBJ2-1 - TRBV7-9 TGTGCCAGCAGCCGACCCCAGGAGGATGGCGAGCAGTTCTTC CASSRPQEDGEQFF
TRBD1 TRBJ1-6 once TRBV18 TGTGCCAGCTCACCACAGGGACAGGGAGTTGGTAATTCACCCCTCCACTTT CASSPQGQGVGNSPLHF
- TRBJ2-2 - TRBV6-5 TGTGCCAGCGTTGCGGGTCCTCTAGACACCGGGGAGCTGTTTTTT CASVAGPLDTGELFF
TRBD2 TRBJ2-6 - TRBV24-1 TGTGCCACCAGTGATTGGACTAGCGGGGACTCTGGGGCCAACGTCCTGACTTTC CATSDWTSGDSGANVLTF
TRBD1 TRBJ2-2 - TRBV6-5 TGTGCCAGCAGTCGGGACAGGGGTTTAGGGGAGCTGTTTTTT CASSRDRGLGELFF
TRBD1 TRBJ1-2 - TRBV7-9 TGTGCCAGCAGCGAGAGACAGGGTAACTATGGCTACACCTTC CASSERQGNYGYTF
- TRBJ1-1 - TRBV6-5 TGTGCCAGCACCCTTGGGGCAGGACGTAACACTGAAGCTTTCTTT CASTLGAGRNTEAFF
- TRBJ1-6 - TRBV6-4 TGTGCCAGCAGTGACTCTGCACAGGGAACTAATTCACCCCTCCACTTT CASSDSAQGTNSPLHF
- TRBJ2-6 - TRBV7-9 TGTGCCAGCACCCACACACGTTGGGGGGACTTATCTGGGGCCAACGTCCTGACTTTC CASTHTRWGDLSGANVLTF
- TRBJ2-3 once TRBV6-6 TGTGCCAGCGCTAGCAGCGCGTCTAGCACAGATACGCAGTATTTT CASASSASSTDTQYF
TRBD1 TRBJ1-2 - TRBV28 TGTGCCAGCAGTTTTCGCGGACAGGGCTTATCCTATGGCTACACCTTC CASSFRGQGLSYGYTF
TRBD1 TRBJ1-5 - TRBV28 TGTGCCAGCGGGGGACAGGGAAATAAGAGGCAGCCCCAGCATTTT CASGGQGNKRQPQHF
TRBD2 TRBJ2-5 - TRBV24-1 TGTGCCACCAGTGATTTATTGCGGGGGGGTGTCGAGACCCAGTACTTC CATSDLLRGGVETQYF
- TRBJ1-2 - TRBV7-2 TGTGCCAGCAGCGATCGCGGGGGTCGATCTGGCTACACCTTC CASSDRGGRSGYTF
- TRBJ1-2 few TRBV29-1 TGCAGCGTGCGCGGGGGAGGCTATGGCTACACCTTC CSVRGGGYGYTF
- TRBJ2-1 - TRBV6-5 TGTGCCAGCAGTTCCGGGGAGAAAAATGAGCAGTTCTTC CASSSGEKNEQFF
- TRBJ1-4 - TRBV28 TGTGCCAGCAGCCGGGGGGGTGCAACTAATGAAAAACTGTTTTTT CASSRGGATNEKLFF
- TRBJ1-1 few TRBV29-1 TGCAGCGCCTCAGAGGTGAACACTGAAGCTTTCTTT CSASEVNTEAFF
- TRBJ1-1 - TRBV12-3/TRBV12-4 TGTGCCAGCAGTTTAGGGGCGAACACTGAAGCTTTCTTT CASSLGANTEAFF
TRBD2 TRBJ2-3 - TRBV6-5 TGTGCCAGCAGCCGCACTAGCGGGAGCCCAGATACGCAGTATTTT CASSRTSGSPDTQYF
- TRBJ2-1 - TRBV3-1/TRBV3-2 TGTGCCAGCAGCCTAGACAATGAGCAGTTCTTC CASSLDNEQFF
- TRBJ2-2 - TRBV9 TGTGCCAGCAGCGTAGCAAGCACAGCTTACACCGGGGAGCTGTTTTTT CASSVASTAYTGELFF
- TRBJ1-2 - TRBV3-1/TRBV3-2 TGTGCCAGCAGCCAAGGTGCCGGGGTCGGCGGCTACACCTTC CASSQGAGVGGYTF
- TRBJ1-6 - TRBV5-4 TGTGCCAGCAGCTTGGCGGGGGTTCTGGGTTCACCCCTCCACTTT CASSLAGVLGSPLHF
- TRBJ1-2 - TRBV7-2 TGTGCCAGCAGCTTAGACCTATCTGGCTACACCTTC CASSLDLSGYTF
TRBD1 TRBJ2-5 - TRBV7-2 TGTGCCAGCAGCTCCCGCAGGGGGCTCGCGGAGACCCAGTACTTC CASSSRRGLAETQYF